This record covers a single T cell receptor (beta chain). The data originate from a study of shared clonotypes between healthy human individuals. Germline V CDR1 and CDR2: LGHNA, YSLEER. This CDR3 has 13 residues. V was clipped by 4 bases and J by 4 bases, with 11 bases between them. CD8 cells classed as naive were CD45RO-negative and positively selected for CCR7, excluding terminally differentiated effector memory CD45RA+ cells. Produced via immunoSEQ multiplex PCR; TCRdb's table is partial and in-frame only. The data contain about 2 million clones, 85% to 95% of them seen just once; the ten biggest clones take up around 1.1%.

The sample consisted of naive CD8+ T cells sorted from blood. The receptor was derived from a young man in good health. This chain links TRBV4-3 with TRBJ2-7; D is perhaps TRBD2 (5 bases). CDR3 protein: CASSPGIAYEQYF. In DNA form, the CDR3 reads TGCGCCAGCAGCCCGGGGATCGCGTACGAGCAGTACTTC.